This is a list of T cell receptor beta chains from one sample in a study of T cell repertoires in cytomegalovirus infection. TCRdb independently ran MiXCR on the reads; one entry per CDR3 protein. The sample holds roughly 860,000 distinct CDR3 sequences; 30% to 35% are singletons and the top ten take 9.5% to 15%. Their specific antigens are unknown. The sequencing here drew on cultured CD8+ T cells from PBMCs, taken from culture after CMV antigen stimulation. The receptors originated from a human donor in good health (CMV status not recorded). Some clones in this sample may be carry-over from other donors' samples. CDR3s include the opening cysteine and the closing phenylalanine or tryptophan. Fields, in order: CDR3 protein, CDR3 DNA, clone size, V gene, J gene, D gene. A D gene is named only where the DNA matches it firmly. Rows give clone size only sometimes, using once, few, many, or a class for an expanded clone.

CDR3 protein: CASSSRPGTGNNQPQHF
CDR3 DNA: TGTGCCAGCAGCTCCCGTCCCGGGACAGGGAACAATCAGCCCCAGCATTTT
clone size: -
V gene: TRBV5-6
J gene: TRBJ1-5
D gene: TRBD1

CDR3 protein: CASRKTGYSNQPQHF
CDR3 DNA: TGTGCCAGCAGGAAGACAGGGTATAGCAATCAGCCCCAGCATTTT
clone size: -
V gene: TRBV12-3/TRBV12-4
J gene: TRBJ1-5
D gene: TRBD1

CDR3 protein: CASRPLWTQGPDTEAFF
CDR3 DNA: TGTGCCAGCAGGCCCCTGTGGACACAGGGGCCTGACACTGAAGCTTTCTTT
clone size: few
V gene: TRBV27
J gene: TRBJ1-1
D gene: TRBD1

CDR3 protein: CASSGGVAGGSRGRETQYF
CDR3 DNA: TGTGCCAGCAGCGGAGGGGTAGCGGGGGGCTCCAGGGGGAGGGAGACCCAGTACTTC
clone size: -
V gene: TRBV4-2
J gene: TRBJ2-5
D gene: TRBD2

CDR3 protein: CASTPGTGGYEQYF
CDR3 DNA: TGTGCCAGCACCCCCGGGACAGGGGGCTACGAGCAGTACTTC
clone size: few
V gene: TRBV6-1
J gene: TRBJ2-7
D gene: TRBD1

CDR3 protein: CASSLEPLNEKLFF
CDR3 DNA: TGTGCCAGCAGCTTAGAACCCCTTAATGAAAAACTGTTTTTT
clone size: -
V gene: TRBV7-9
J gene: TRBJ1-4
D gene: -

CDR3 protein: CASSVNERYEQYF
CDR3 DNA: TGTGCCAGCAGCGTTAACGAACGCTACGAGCAGTACTTC
clone size: -
V gene: TRBV9
J gene: TRBJ2-7
D gene: -

CDR3 protein: CASSPTGGVLGNEQFF
CDR3 DNA: TGTGCCAGCAGCCCCACCGGGGGCGTCCTAGGGAATGAGCAGTTCTTC
clone size: few
V gene: TRBV7-4
J gene: TRBJ2-1
D gene: -

CDR3 protein: CASSLGDSGYNEQFF
CDR3 DNA: TGTGCCAGCAGCTTAGGGGATAGCGGTTACAATGAGCAGTTCTTC
clone size: -
V gene: TRBV7-6
J gene: TRBJ2-1
D gene: -

CDR3 protein: CASSHPEGHQPQHF
CDR3 DNA: TGTGCCAGTAGTCATCCGGAAGGACATCAGCCCCAGCATTTT
clone size: -
V gene: TRBV19
J gene: TRBJ1-5
D gene: -

CDR3 protein: CSVNAGNSYNEQFF
CDR3 DNA: TGCAGCGTTAACGCGGGGAACTCCTACAATGAGCAGTTCTTC
clone size: -
V gene: TRBV29-1
J gene: TRBJ2-1
D gene: -

CDR3 protein: CASTNHIGQAGQYSNQPQHF
CDR3 DNA: TGTGCCAGCACCAACCACATCGGGCAGGCCGGCCAATATAGCAATCAGCCCCAGCATTTT
clone size: few
V gene: TRBV28
J gene: TRBJ1-5
D gene: -

CDR3 protein: CSARIRGEWDEKLFF
CDR3 DNA: TGCAGTGCTAGGATCAGAGGGGAATGGGATGAAAAACTGTTTTTT
clone size: once
V gene: TRBV20-1
J gene: TRBJ1-4
D gene: -

CDR3 protein: CATGGKDGYEQYF
CDR3 DNA: TGTGCCACGGGCGGCAAGGACGGTTACGAGCAGTACTTC
clone size: -
V gene: TRBV19
J gene: TRBJ2-7
D gene: -